What follows describes a single T cell receptor beta chain. This sample was taken from a study of glioma-infiltrating T cells after dendritic cell vaccination. Indicated time point: after dendritic cell vaccination, including at tumor progression/relapse. Primers: 60 V beta forward and 13 J beta reverse. Here immunoSEQ multiplex PCR was the method, and the copy in TCRdb shows in-frame clones only, minus some. The data contain some 90,000 clones, about 81% of them singletons. The CDR3 runs to 16 residues. Trimming stripped 5 bases from V and 8 bases from J, with 27 bases between. Germline V lookup: CDR1 GTSNPN, CDR2 SVGIG (reference sequence).

Sequencing was performed on blood, taken after dendritic cell vaccination. This clonotype was sampled from a human donor with glioblastoma. The chain uses TRBV30 and TRBJ1-2; D possibly corresponds to TRBD1 (6 bases). The CDR3 protein is CAWGPGAADTPWGYTF. The CDR3 nucleotides read TGTGCCTGGGGCCCAGGGGCAGCCGATACCCCTTGGGGCTACACCTTC.